The 3 T cell receptor beta chains reported below all come from one sample, sequenced in a study of CD8 T cells in Susac syndrome. Roughly 0.45 to 1 ug RNA was reverse transcribed with random hexamers. TCRdb re-derived calls from the immunoSEQ multiplex PCR reads in MiXCR, one entry per CDR3 protein. The sample lists 200,000 or so distinct CDR3 sequences; roughly 94% were seen once. The sample consisted of CD8+ T cells from PBMCs. Receptors originate from a human donor with Susac syndrome.

The chain links TRBV29-1 to TRBJ2-7; the D is unclear. The CDR3 length is 13 residues. Deletions cut 4 bases from V and 0 bases from J, with 10 bases between. Germline lookup yields CDR1 SQVTM and CDR2 ANQGSEA. The CDR3 sequence is CSVVPGDSYEQYF. CDR3 in DNA: TGCAGCGTTGTACCAGGAGACTCCTACGAGCAGTACTTC.

The CDR3 is CASSEFGTSGRYGNEQFF. DNA for the CDR3: TGCGCCAGCAGTGAGTTTGGGACTAGCGGGAGATATGGCAATGAGCAGTTCTTC. This chain links TRBV10-1 with TRBJ2-1, with 14 bases identical to TRBD2. The CDR3 sequence is 18 residues long. Germline-derived CDR1 and CDR2 are WNHNN and SYGVQD (reference sequence). With 1 base clipped from V and 6 bases from J, the junction kept 8 bases outside the gene matches.

This chain uses TRBV19 with TRBJ2-1, with D unresolved. V was clipped by 3 bases and J by 0 bases, with 6 bases between them. CDR3 length: 14 residues. CDR1 and CDR2 (germline): LNHDA, SQIVND (reference sequence). CDR3 amino acids: CASSISDSYNEQFF. The CDR3 bases are TGTGCCAGTAGTATCAGTGACTCCTACAATGAGCAGTTCTTC.